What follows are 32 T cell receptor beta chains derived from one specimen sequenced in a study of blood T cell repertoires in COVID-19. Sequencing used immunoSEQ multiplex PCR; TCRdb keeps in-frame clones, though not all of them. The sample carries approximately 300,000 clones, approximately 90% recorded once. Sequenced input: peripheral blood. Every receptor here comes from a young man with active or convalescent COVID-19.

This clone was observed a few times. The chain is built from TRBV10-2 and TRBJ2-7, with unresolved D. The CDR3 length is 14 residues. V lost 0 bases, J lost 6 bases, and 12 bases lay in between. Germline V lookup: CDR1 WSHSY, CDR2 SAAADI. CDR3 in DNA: TGCGCCAGCAGTGAGTCGACGAGACTCTCCGAGCAGTACTTC. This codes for CASSESTRLSEQYF.

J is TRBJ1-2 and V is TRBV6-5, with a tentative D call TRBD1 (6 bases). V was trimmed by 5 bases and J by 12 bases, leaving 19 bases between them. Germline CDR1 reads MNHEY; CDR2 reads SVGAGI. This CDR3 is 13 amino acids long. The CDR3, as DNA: TGTGCCAGCAGTCGCCCCGGGCAGGGGCCGCACACCTTC. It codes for CASSRPGQGPHTF.

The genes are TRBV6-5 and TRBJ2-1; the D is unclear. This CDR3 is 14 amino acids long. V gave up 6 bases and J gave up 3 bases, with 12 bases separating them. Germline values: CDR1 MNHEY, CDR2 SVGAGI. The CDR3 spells CASRRGHDYNEQFF. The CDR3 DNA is TGTGCCAGCAGAAGAGGCCACGACTACAATGAGCAGTTCTTC.

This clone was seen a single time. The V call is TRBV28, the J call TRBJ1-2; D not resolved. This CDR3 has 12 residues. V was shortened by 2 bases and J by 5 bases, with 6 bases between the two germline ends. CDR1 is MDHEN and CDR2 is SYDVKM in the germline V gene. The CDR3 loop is CASSLRFYGYTF. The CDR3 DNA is TGTGCCAGCAGTTTACGGTTTTATGGCTACACCTTC.

The CDR3 DNA reads TGTGCCGCGAACCGGGACAGGGGGGGCTACACCTTC. Protein: CAANRDRGGYTF. The chain couples TRBV10-3 to TRBJ1-2; TRBD1 aligns across 11 bases. Germline V gene lookup returns CDR1 ENHRY and CDR2 SYGVKD. V lost 11 bases to trimming and J lost 8 bases; unmatched junction nucleotides: 7. The CDR3 is 12 amino acids.

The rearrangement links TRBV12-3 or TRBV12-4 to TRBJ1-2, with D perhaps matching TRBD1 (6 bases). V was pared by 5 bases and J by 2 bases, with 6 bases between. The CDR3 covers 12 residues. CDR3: CASSTGNYGYTF. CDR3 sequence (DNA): TGTGCCAGCAGTACAGGGAACTATGGCTACACCTTC.

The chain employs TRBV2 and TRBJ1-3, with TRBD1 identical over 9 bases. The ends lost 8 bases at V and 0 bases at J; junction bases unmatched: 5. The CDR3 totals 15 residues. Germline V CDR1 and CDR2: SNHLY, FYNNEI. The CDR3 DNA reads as TGTGCCAGCGATGGGACAGGGTTCTCTGGAAACACCATATATTTT. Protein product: CASDGTGFSGNTIYF. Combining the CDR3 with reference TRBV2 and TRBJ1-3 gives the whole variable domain EPEVTQTPSHQVTQMGQEVILRCVPISNHLYFYWYRQILGQKVEFLVSFYNNEISEKSEIFDDQFSVERPDGSNFTLKIRSTKLEDSAMYFCASDGTGFSGNTIYFGEGSWLTVV.

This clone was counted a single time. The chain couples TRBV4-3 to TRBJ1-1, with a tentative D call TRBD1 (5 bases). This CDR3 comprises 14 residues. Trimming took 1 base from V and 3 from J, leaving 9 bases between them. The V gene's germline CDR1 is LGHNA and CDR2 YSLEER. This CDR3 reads CASSQGAGDTEAFF. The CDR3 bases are TGCGCCAGCAGCCAAGGTGCGGGGGACACTGAAGCTTTCTTT.

CDR3: CASSLGARLAGGRNEQFF. The DNA of the CDR3 is TGTGCCAGCAGCTTGGGGGCCAGACTAGCGGGAGGACGGAATGAGCAGTTCTTC. V usage is TRBV5-8 and J usage is TRBJ2-1; the match to TRBD2 covers 13 bases. This CDR3 has 18 residues. Germline-derived CDR1 and CDR2 are SGHTS and YDEGEE. The ends lost 0 bases at V and 7 bases at J; junction bases unmatched: 10. Looking up the rest from reference TRBV5-8 and TRBJ2-1 gives the full variable domain: EAGVTQSPTHLIKTRGQQATLRCSPISGHTSVYWYQQALGLGLQFLLWYDEGEERNRGNFPPRFSGRQFPNYSSELNVNALELEDSALYLCASSLGARLAGGRNEQFFGPGTRLTVL.

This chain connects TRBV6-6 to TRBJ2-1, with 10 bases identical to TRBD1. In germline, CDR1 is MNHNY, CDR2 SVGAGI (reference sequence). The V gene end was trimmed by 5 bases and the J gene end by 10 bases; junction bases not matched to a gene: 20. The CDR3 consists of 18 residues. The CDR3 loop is CASSPTRAGTGVRQEQFF. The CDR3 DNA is TGTGCCAGCAGTCCTACCAGAGCCGGGACAGGGGTACGGCAAGAGCAGTTCTTC.

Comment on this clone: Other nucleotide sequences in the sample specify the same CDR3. CDR3 nucleotide sequence: TGCGCCAGCAGCCCGGGGACAGAAGAGACCCAGTACTTC. Protein product: CASSPGTEETQYF. V gene TRBV5-1 combines with J gene TRBJ2-5, with 7 positions matching TRBD1. CDR1 and CDR2 from the germline V gene are SGHRS and YFSETQ. This CDR3 is built from 13 residues. The V segment lost 4 bases and the J segment 3 bases; nucleotides outside the gene matches: 3.

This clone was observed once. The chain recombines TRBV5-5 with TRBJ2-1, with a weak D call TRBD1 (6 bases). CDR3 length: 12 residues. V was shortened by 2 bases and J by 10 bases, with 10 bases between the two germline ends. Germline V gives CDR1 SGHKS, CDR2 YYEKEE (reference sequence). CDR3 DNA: TGTGCCAGCAGCTTTATGAGGGGGGAGCAGTTCTTC. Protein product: CASSFMRGEQFF.

CDR3 region: CASTESLGSGEKLFF. CDR3 DNA sequence: TGTGCCAGCACCGAAAGTCTGGGGAGTGGGGAAAAACTGTTTTTT. The chain is built from TRBV28 and TRBJ1-4; D uncertain. Trimming stripped 7 bases from V and 8 bases from J, with 20 bases between. In germline, CDR1 is MDHEN, CDR2 SYDVKM. The CDR3 consists of 15 residues. Combining the CDR3 with reference TRBV28 and TRBJ1-4 gives the whole variable domain DVKVTQSSRYLVKRTGEKVFLECVQDMDHENMFWYRQDPGLGLRLIYFSYDVKMKEKGDIPEGYSVSREKKERFSLILESASTNQTSMYLCASTESLGSGEKLFFGSGTQLSVL.

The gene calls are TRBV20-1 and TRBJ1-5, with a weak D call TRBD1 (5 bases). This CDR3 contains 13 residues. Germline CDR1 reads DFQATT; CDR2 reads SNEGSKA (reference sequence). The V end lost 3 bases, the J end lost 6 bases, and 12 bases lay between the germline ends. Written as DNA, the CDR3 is TGCAGTGCTAGTGGGCAGGGATCTCAGCCCCAGCATTTT. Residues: CSASGQGSQPQHF.

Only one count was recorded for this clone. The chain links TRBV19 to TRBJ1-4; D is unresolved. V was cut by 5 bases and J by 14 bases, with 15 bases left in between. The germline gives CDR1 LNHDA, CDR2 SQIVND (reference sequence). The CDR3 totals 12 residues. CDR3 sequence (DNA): TGTGCCAGTAGTCAAGCACCCGGGAACCTGTTTTTT. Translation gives CASSQAPGNLFF.

The CDR3 sequence is CASSERDRDISGNTIYF. In DNA form, the CDR3 reads TGTGCCAGCAGCGAAAGGGACAGGGATATCTCTGGAAACACCATATATTTT. The V call is TRBV9, the J call TRBJ1-3, with 9 bases fitting TRBD1. Looked up from germline, CDR1 is SGDLS and CDR2 is YYNGEE. Trimming cost V 3 bases and J 0 bases; bases outside gene matches: 7. This CDR3 spans 17 amino acids.

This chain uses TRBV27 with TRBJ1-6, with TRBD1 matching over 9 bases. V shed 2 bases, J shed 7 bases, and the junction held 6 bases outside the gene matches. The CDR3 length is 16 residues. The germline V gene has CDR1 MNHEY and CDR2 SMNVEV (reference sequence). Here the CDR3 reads CASSLGQGIWNSPLHF. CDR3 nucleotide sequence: TGTGCCAGCAGTTTAGGACAGGGGATATGGAATTCACCCCTCCACTTT.

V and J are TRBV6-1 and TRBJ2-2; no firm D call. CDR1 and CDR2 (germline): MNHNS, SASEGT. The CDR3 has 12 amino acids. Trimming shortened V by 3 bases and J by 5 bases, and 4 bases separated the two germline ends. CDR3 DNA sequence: TGTGCCAGCAGTGACAGGACCGGGGAGCTGTTTTTT. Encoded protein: CASSDRTGELFF.

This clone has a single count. The CDR3 loop is CSVEDRQGWQYF. CDR3 sequence (DNA): TGCAGCGTTGAAGATCGACAGGGATGGCAGTACTTC. The gene calls are TRBV29-1 and TRBJ2-7; 7 positions agree with TRBD1. CDR3 length equals 12 residues. Losses at the gene ends were 0 bases for V and 9 bases for J; bases not matched to a gene: 5. Germline CDR1 is SQVTM and CDR2 is ANQGSEA.

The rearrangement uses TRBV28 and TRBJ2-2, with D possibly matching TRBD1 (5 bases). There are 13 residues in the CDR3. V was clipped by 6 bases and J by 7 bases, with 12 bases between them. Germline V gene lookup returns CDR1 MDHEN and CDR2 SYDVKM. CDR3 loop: CASRYKGFGELFF. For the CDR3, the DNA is TGTGCCAGCAGATACAAGGGGTTCGGGGAGCTGTTTTTT.

The CDR3 is CASSPRRQGSEAFF. In nucleotides, the CDR3 is TGTGCCAGCAGCCCGAGGCGACAGGGTTCCGAAGCTTTCTTT. The chain is built from TRBV7-2 and TRBJ1-1; TRBD1 agrees at 7 bases. Germline loops: CDR1 SGHTA, CDR2 FQGNSA. The CDR3 has 14 residues. V was pared by 5 bases and J by 8 bases, with 11 bases of the junction left unmatched.

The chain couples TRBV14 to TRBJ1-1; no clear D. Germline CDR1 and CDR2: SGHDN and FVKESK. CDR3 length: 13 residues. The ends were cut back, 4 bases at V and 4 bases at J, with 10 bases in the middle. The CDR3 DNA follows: TGTGCCAGCAGCCTAGGACTGAGCACTGAAGCTTTCTTT. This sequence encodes CASSLGLSTEAFF. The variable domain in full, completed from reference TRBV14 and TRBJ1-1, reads EAGVTQFPSHSVIEKGQTVTLRCDPISGHDNLYWYRRVMGKEIKFLLHFVKESKQDESGMPNNRFLAERTGGTYSTLKVQPAELEDSGVYFCASSLGLSTEAFFGQGTRLTVV.

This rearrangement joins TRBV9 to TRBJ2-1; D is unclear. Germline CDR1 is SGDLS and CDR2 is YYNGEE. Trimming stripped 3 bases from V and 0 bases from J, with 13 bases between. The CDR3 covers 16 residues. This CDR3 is CASSDSIESSYNEQFF. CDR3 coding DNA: TGTGCCAGCAGCGACAGTATAGAAAGCTCCTACAATGAGCAGTTCTTC.

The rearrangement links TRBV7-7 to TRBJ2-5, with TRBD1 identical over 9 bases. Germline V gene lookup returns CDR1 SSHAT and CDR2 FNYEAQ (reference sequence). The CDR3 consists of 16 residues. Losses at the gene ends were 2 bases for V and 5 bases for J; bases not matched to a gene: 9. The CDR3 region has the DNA TGTGCCAGCAGCTTACAAGCGACAGGGGGAGAGGAGACCCAGTACTTC. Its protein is CASSLQATGGEETQYF. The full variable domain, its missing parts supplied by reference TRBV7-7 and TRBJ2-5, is GAGVSQSPRYKVTKRGQDVTLRCDPISSHATLYWYQQALGQGPEFLTYFNYEAQPDKSGLPSDRFSAERPEGSISTLTIQRTEQRDSAMYRCASSLQATGGEETQYFGPGTRLLVL.

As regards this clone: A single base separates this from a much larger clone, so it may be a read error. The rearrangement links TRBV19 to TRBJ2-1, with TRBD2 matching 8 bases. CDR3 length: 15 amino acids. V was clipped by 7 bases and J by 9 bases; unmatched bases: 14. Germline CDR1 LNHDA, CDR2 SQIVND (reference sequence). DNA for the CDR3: TGTGCCAGTAAGGGAGCGGGAGAGTTACCTTCTGAGCAGTTCTTC. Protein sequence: CASKGAGELPSEQFF. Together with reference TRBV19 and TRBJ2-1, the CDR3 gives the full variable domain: DGGITQSPKYLFRKEGQNVTLSCEQNLNHDAMYWYRQDPGQGLRLIYYSQIVNDFQKGDIAEGYSVSREKKESFPLTVTSAQKNPTAFYLCASKGAGELPSEQFFGPGTRLTVL.

CDR3 sequence reads: CASSPTGGWETQYF. The CDR3 nucleotides are TGTGCCAGCAGCCCTACAGGGGGGTGGGAGACCCAGTACTTC. The chain joins TRBV5-6 to TRBJ2-5; 8 positions match TRBD1. Germline V lookup: CDR1 SGHDT, CDR2 YYEEEE. The CDR3 sequence is 14 residues long. Trimming at V came to 4 bases and at J to 5 bases, leaving 7 bases not matched to a gene. The full variable domain, in which reference TRBV5-6 and TRBJ2-5 provide the parts outside the CDR3, is DAGVTQSPTHLIKTRGQQVTLRCSPKSGHDTVSWYQQALGQGPQFIFQYYEEEERQRGNFPDRFSGHQFPNYSSELNVNALLLGDSALYLCASSPTGGWETQYFGPGTRLLVL.

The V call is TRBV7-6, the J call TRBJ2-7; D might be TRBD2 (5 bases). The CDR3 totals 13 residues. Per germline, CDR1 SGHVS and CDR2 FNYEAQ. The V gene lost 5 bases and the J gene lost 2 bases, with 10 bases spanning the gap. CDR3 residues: CASSPTGTYEQYF. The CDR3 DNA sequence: TGTGCCAGCAGCCCAACGGGGACCTACGAGCAGTACTTC.

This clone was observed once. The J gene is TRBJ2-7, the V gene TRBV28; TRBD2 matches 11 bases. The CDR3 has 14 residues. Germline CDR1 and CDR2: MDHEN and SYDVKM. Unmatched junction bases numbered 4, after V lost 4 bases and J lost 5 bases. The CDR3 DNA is TGTGCCAGCAGTTCGACTAGCGGGGCCCACGAGCAGTACTTC. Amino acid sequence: CASSSTSGAHEQYF. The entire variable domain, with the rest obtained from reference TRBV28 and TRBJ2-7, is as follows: DVKVTQSSRYLVKRTGEKVFLECVQDMDHENMFWYRQDPGLGLRLIYFSYDVKMKEKGDIPEGYSVSREKKERFSLILESASTNQTSMYLCASSSTSGAHEQYFGPGTRLTVT.

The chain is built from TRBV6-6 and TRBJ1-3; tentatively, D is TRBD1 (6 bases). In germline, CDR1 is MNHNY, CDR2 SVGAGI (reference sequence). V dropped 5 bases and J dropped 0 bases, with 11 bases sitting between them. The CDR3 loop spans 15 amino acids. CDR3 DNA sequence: TGTGCCAGCAGTGATACAGGGTACTCTGGAAACACCATATATTTT. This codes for CASSDTGYSGNTIYF.

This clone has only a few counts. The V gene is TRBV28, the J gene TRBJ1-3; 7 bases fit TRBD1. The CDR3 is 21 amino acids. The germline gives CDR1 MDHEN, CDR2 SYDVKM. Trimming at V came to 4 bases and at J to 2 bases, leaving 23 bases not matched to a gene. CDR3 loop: CASSSARDSTKEGLTGNTIYF. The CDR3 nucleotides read TGTGCCAGCAGTTCTGCTAGGGACAGTACGAAGGAGGGACTTACTGGAAACACCATATATTTT.

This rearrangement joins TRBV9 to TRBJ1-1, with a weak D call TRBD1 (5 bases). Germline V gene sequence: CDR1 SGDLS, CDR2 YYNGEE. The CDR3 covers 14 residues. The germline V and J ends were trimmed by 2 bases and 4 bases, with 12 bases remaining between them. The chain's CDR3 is CASSVGGERTEAFF. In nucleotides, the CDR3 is TGTGCCAGCAGCGTCGGGGGGGAACGCACTGAAGCTTTCTTT.

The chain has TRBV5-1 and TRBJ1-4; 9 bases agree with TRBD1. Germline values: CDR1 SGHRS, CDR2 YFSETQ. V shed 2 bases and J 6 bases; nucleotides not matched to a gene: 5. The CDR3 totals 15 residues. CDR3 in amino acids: CASSFHRGPDEKLFF. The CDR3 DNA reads TGCGCCAGCAGCTTCCACAGGGGGCCGGATGAAAAACTGTTTTTT.